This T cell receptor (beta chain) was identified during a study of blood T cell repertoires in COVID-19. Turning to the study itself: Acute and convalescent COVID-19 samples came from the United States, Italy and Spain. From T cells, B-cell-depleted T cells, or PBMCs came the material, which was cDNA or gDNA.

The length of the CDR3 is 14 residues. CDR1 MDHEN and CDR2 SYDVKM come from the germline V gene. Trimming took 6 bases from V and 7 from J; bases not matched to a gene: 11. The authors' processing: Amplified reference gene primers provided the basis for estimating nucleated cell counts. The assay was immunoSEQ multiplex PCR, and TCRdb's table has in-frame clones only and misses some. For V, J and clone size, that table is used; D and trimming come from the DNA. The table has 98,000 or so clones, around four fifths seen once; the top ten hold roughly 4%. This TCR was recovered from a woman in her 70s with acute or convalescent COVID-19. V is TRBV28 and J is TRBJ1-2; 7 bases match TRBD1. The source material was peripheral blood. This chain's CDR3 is CASRGTGTVVGYTF. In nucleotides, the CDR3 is TGTGCCAGCAGGGGGACCGGGACAGTAGTTGGCTACACCTTC.